Listed below are T cell receptor beta chains from one sample, sequenced in a study of T-cell reconstitution after alpha-beta-depleted transplantation in children. TCRdb reprocessed the PCR reads with MiXCR, giving one entry per CDR3 protein. The sample yields fewer than 1 million distinct CDR3 sequences, around 15% seen once. Sequencing was performed on PBMCs, mostly from graft donor cells, taken 360 days after TCRalphabeta/CD19-depleted stem cell transplant. The receptors shown here come from a male patient between 5 and 17 years old who had a stem cell transplant for acute lymphoblastic leukemia, so the T cells may come from the graft donor. CDR3s include the opening cysteine and the closing phenylalanine or tryptophan. D genes are given only for firm matches. Size is omitted from some rows. Given values are once, few, many or a class for expanded clones.

DNA	CDR3	size	D	J	V
TGCGCCAGCAGCTACGCGACAGGGGGGTACACCGGGGAGCTGTTTTTT	CASSYATGGYTGELFF	once	TRBD1	TRBJ2-2	TRBV5-1
TGTGCCAGCAGTTTCCTAGCGGGAGGCATACTGCAAGAGACCCAGTACTTC	CASSFLAGGILQETQYF	.	TRBD2	TRBJ2-5	TRBV12-3/TRBV12-4
TGTGCCAGCTCACCACAGTCAGTCAGGAAGGGCAATCAGCCCCAGCATTTT	CASSPQSVRKGNQPQHF	.	.	TRBJ1-5	TRBV18
TGTGCCAGCAGCCTGAGGGGGCATGGGGGCACCGGGGAGCTGTTTTTT	CASSLRGHGGTGELFF	.	TRBD1	TRBJ2-2	TRBV7-3
TGTGCCAGCAGTCCCCAGACAGGCCTGCAGAAGACCCAGTACTTC	CASSPQTGLQKTQYF	many	.	TRBJ2-5	TRBV12-3/TRBV12-4
TGTGCCAGCAGCTTTAGGGATCCTAACACCGGGGAGCTGTTTTTT	CASSFRDPNTGELFF	few	.	TRBJ2-2	TRBV7-2
TGTGCCAGCAGAGACGGATACAATGAGCAGTTCTTC	CASRDGYNEQFF	.	.	TRBJ2-1	TRBV25-1
TGCAGTGCTAGGACGGGGGAGAAGTACGAGCAGTACTTC	CSARTGEKYEQYF	.	.	TRBJ2-7	TRBV20-1
TGTGCCAGCAGTGAAGGCCGAGGGAATGAGCAGTTCTTC	CASSEGRGNEQFF	.	.	TRBJ2-1	TRBV2
TGCAGCGTTGAAGACTGGCAGGGGGCAGATACGCAGTATTTT	CSVEDWQGADTQYF	.	TRBD1	TRBJ2-3	TRBV29-1
TGTGCCAGCAGCTTACAGGGAGGGGGCTCCTTTAATCAGCCCCAGCATTTT	CASSLQGGGSFNQPQHF	.	TRBD1	TRBJ1-5	TRBV7-8
TGTGCCAGCAGCTCCCGGGAACTCACAGATACGCAGTATTTT	CASSSRELTDTQYF	.	.	TRBJ2-3	TRBV12-3/TRBV12-4
TGCAGTGCGCACTTACTAGCGGGAGTCCAAGATACGCAGTATTTT	CSAHLLAGVQDTQYF	.	TRBD2	TRBJ2-3	TRBV20-1
TGCGCCAGCAGCTCCTGGACAGAGAATGAAAAACTGTTTTTT	CASSSWTENEKLFF	.	.	TRBJ1-4	TRBV5-1
TGCGCCAGCAGCTTCGCAGATACGCAGTATTTT	CASSFADTQYF	many	.	TRBJ2-3	TRBV5-1
TGTGCCAGCAGCACCGGATATGAAAAACTGTTTTTT	CASSTGYEKLFF	.	.	TRBJ1-4	TRBV3-1
TGTGCCAGCTTGGGGCTGTCAGGGGCCTACGAGCAGTACTTC	CASLGLSGAYEQYF	few	.	TRBJ2-7	TRBV6-1
TGTGCCAGCAGTGGACAGAACCTTCAGCCCCAGCATTTT	CASSGQNLQPQHF	few	.	TRBJ1-5	TRBV12-3/TRBV12-4
TGCTGTGCTAAAGTCGGACTATACGGGTTAGGGAAAGCTTTCTTT	CCAKVGLYGLGKAFF	.	.	TRBJ1-1	TRBV20-1
TGTGCCACAGGACAGGGCGGTGCTAGCACAGATACGCAGTATTTT	CATGQGGASTDTQYF	many	TRBD1	TRBJ2-3	TRBV24-1
TGTGCCAGCAGCTTAGCGCCTAGCGGGAGTACATGGGAGCAGTTCTTC	CASSLAPSGSTWEQFF	few	TRBD2	TRBJ2-1	TRBV7-8
TGCAGTGCGAGGCTAGCGGGAGAAGGCGAGCAGTACTTC	CSARLAGEGEQYF	.	TRBD2	TRBJ2-7	TRBV20-1
TGTGCCAGCAGTTTCTCGGTCTACTACGAGCAGTACTTC	CASSFSVYYEQYF	few	.	TRBJ2-7	TRBV27
TGTGCCAGCAGACCTTCCGGGATAGAGACCCAGTACTTC	CASRPSGIETQYF	many	.	TRBJ2-5	TRBV12-3/TRBV12-4
TGTGCCAGTCAGACAGGGGCCCACGAGCAGTACTTC	CASQTGAHEQYF	.	TRBD1	TRBJ2-7	TRBV19